The clone carrying this T cell receptor (beta chain) was seen ten or more times. Its target is unknown. Extraction of PBMCs used more than 8.5 ml of fresh peripheral blood. The record originates from a study of T cells in Graves' hyperthyroidism and ophthalmopathy. The study's findings and limits: Stable hyperthyroidism was told apart from ophthalmopathy by a model built on 13 V-J features.

Between the trimmed V and J ends, which lost 0 bases and 6 bases, there was a span of 13 bases. The CDR3 length is 15 residues. Per germline, CDR1 SGHRS and CDR2 YFSETQ. RNA transcripts provided the source from which TCR beta CDR3 regions were amplified. First-round RT-PCR targeting the TCR CDR3 was performed with the HTBI primer set. MiXCR was run by TCRdb on the multiplex PCR reads, yielding one entry per CDR3 protein. The table includes around 560,000 distinct CDR3 sequences, 16% detected once. This sequence was found in a woman aged 18-29 years with Graves' hyperthyroidism. The J gene is TRBJ2-1, the V gene TRBV5-1; perhaps TRBD1 as D (5 bases). Sequenced input: blood. The CDR3 region has the DNA TGCGCCAGCAGCTTGGCCATGGGGCGCGGCAATGAGCAGTTCTTC. Its translation: CASSLAMGRGNEQFF.